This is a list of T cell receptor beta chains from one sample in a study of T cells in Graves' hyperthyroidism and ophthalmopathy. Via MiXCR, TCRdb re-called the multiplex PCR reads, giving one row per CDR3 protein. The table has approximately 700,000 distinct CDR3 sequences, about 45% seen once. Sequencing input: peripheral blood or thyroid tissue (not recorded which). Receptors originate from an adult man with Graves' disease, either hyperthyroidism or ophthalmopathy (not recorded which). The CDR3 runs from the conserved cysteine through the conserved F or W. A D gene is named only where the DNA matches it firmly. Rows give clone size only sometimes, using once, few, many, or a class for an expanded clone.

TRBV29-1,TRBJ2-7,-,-,TGCAGCGTTGAAAACAGACAGGCCCGCTACGAGCAGTACTTC,CSVENRQARYEQYF
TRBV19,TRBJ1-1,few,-,TGTGCCAGTAGTAATCTAATGAACACTGAAGCTTTCTTT,CASSNLMNTEAFF
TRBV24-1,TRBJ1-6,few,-,TGTGCCAGCAGTTCCTACGTACAGGGAACTAGTTCACCCCTCCACTTT,CASSSYVQGTSSPLHF
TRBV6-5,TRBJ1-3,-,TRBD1,TGTGCCAGCGTTGAAGGACAGGGGATCGGAAACACCATATATTTT,CASVEGQGIGNTIYF
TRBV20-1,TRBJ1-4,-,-,TGCAGTGCTAGTACGGCTGAAGAGGGTGAAAAACTGTTTTTT,CSASTAEEGEKLFF
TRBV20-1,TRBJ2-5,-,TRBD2,TGCAGTGCTAGAGATTGGGCTAGCGGGGGAGAACAAGAGACCCAGTACTTC,CSARDWASGGEQETQYF
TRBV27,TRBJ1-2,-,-,TGTGCCAGCAGTTTGGAGGGTAACGGCGGCTACACCTTC,CASSLEGNGGYTF
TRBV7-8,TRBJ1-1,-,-,TGTGCCACTGTAGGCCCCACTGAAGCTTTCTTT,CATVGPTEAFF
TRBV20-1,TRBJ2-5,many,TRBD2,TGCAGTGCTAGAGATTGGGCGCGGGGGGGCCTAGAGACCCAGTACTTC,CSARDWARGGLETQYF
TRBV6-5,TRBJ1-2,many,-,TGTGCCAGCACGAAGGGCTATGGCTACACCTTC,CASTKGYGYTF
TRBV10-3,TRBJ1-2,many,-,TGTGCCATCAGTGATAATGGGCAGCGCTACTATGGCTACACCTTC,CAISDNGQRYYGYTF
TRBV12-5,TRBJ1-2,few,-,TGTGCTAGTGGTGGAATCGCGGCTTATGGCTACACCTTC,CASGGIAAYGYTF
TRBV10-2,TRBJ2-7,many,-,TGCGCCAGCAGTGGGACACTTGCCTACGAGCAGTACTTC,CASSGTLAYEQYF
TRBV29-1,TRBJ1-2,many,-,TGCAGCGTTGAATGGACAGATAACTATGGCTACACCTTC,CSVEWTDNYGYTF
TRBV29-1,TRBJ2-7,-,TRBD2,TGCAGCGGAATAGCGGGAGGGCACGAGCAGTACTTC,CSGIAGGHEQYF
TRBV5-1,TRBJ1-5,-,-,TGCGCCAGCAGCAAACAGGGTCAACCCCAGCATTTT,CASSKQGQPQHF
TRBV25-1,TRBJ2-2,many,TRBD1,TGTGCCAGCAGTGCCGGGACAGGGTTGTCCGGGGAGCTGTTTTTT,CASSAGTGLSGELFF
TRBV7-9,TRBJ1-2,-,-,TGTGCCAGCAGGTCGGAGCGACGCTCCCTATATGGCTACACCTTC,CASRSERRSLYGYTF
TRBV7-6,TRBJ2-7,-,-,TGTGCCAGCAGCCCTGACAGTTCCAACGAGCAGTACTTC,CASSPDSSNEQYF
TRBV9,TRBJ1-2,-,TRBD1,TGTGCCAGCAGCCTCACAGGGGGAGCTAACTATGGCTACACCTTC,CASSLTGGANYGYTF
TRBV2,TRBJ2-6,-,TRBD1,TGTGCCAGCACCCCGGACAGGGCTAACGTCCTGACTTTC,CASTPDRANVLTF
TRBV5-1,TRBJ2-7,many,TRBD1,TGTGCCAGCAGCTTAGACAGGGGTTACGAGCAGTACTTC,CASSLDRGYEQYF
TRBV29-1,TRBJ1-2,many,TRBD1,TGCAGCGCAGTGACAGGGGGCTACACCTTC,CSAVTGGYTF
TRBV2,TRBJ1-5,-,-,TGTGCCAGCAGCAGACAGGCCCAGCATTTT,CASSRQAQHF
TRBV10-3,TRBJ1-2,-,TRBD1,TGTGCCAGCAGTTATGGCGGTGACAGGGATGGTGGCTACACCTTC,CASSYGGDRDGGYTF
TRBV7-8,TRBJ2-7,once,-,TGTGCCAGCAGCGCGGGGACACAGACCTACGAGCAGTACTTC,CASSAGTQTYEQYF
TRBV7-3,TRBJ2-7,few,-,TGTGCCAGCAGCTCTCAAGGGACCGATCAATCCTACGAGCAGTACTTC,CASSSQGTDQSYEQYF
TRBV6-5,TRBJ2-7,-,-,TGTGCCAGCAGCTCCATGGACAGCCAGATTGGATACTACGAGCAGTACTTC,CASSSMDSQIGYYEQYF
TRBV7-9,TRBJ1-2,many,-,TGTGCCAGCAGCTTTCTGGGGGACGGCTATGGCTACACCTTC,CASSFLGDGYGYTF
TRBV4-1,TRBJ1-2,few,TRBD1,TGCGCCAGCAGCCGACAAACAGGGGTCTATGGCTACACCTTC,CASSRQTGVYGYTF
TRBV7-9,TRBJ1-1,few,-,TGTGCCAGCAGCTTATCGGACCTAGGCGATGAAGCTTTCTTT,CASSLSDLGDEAFF
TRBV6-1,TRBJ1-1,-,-,TGTGCCAGCAGCAGAATGACAAGCAAGAACACTGAAGCTTTCTTT,CASSRMTSKNTEAFF
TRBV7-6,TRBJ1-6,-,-,TGTGCCAGCAGCTTAGGTACCGAATCCTATAATTCACCCCTCCACTTT,CASSLGTESYNSPLHF
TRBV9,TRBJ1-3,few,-,TGTGCCAGCAGCTTGGGCTGGGAACAACCAACATTCTCTGGAAACACCATATATTTT,CASSLGWEQPTFSGNTIYF
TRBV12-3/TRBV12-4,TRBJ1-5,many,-,TGTGCCAGCAGTTACGGGATTAATCAGCCCCAGCATTTT,CASSYGINQPQHF
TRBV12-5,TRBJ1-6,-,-,TGTGCTAGTGGTTTGGTCCCACAGGGTAATTCACCCCTCCACTTT,CASGLVPQGNSPLHF
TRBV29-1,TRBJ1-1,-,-,TGCAGCGTTGAACGGGTACGAGGCGAAGCTTTCTTT,CSVERVRGEAFF
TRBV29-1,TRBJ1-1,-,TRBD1,TGCAGCGTGACCACCGGGACAGGCCACACTGAAGCTTTCTTT,CSVTTGTGHTEAFF
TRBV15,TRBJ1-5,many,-,TGTGCCACCAGCAGAGATCCAGGGGTATCCAATCAGCCCCAGCATTTT,CATSRDPGVSNQPQHF
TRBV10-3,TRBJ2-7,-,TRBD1,TGTGCCATCAACGAGCGACAGGGCCCTCACGAGCAGTACTTC,CAINERQGPHEQYF
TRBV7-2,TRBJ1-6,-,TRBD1,TGTGCCAGCAGCTCCGGACAGGGTAGTTCACCCCTCCACTTT,CASSSGQGSSPLHF
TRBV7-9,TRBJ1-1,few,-,TGTGCCAGCAGCTTATTCGTTTCCGAAGCTTTCTTT,CASSLFVSEAFF
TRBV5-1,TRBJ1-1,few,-,TGTGCCAGCAGCTTAGCTGGGGGGGTCACTGAAGCTTTCTTT,CASSLAGGVTEAFF
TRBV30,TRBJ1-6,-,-,TGTGCCTGGAGTCCCCTCAAGGGACCCAATTCACCCCTCCACTTT,CAWSPLKGPNSPLHF
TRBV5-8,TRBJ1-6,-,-,TGTGCCAGCACCCTTGGCGGCGGAAATCCTTATTCACCCCTCCACTTT,CASTLGGGNPYSPLHF
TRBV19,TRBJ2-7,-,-,TGTGCCAGTAGTATAGTGCAGGGGGGGCCCTACGAGCAGTACTTC,CASSIVQGGPYEQYF
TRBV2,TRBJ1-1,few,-,TGTGCCAGCAGTGAAGTAGAGGCCGTTATGACTGAAGCTTTCTTT,CASSEVEAVMTEAFF